This T cell receptor beta chain came from a study of identical twins. TCRdb re-called the 5' RACE reads with MiXCR, one entry per CDR3 protein. The repertoire holds approximately 210,000 distinct CDR3 sequences, with approximately 15% as singletons. The V gene's germline CDR1 is SGHVS and CDR2 FQNEAQ. The CDR3 covers 14 residues. V lost 4 bases, J lost 10 bases, and 10 bases stayed unmatched. These same records also appear under a second study, on T cells expressing NK-cell markers. That source notes: Among CD8+ T cells from about six donors, dominant NKG2C+ clonotypes accounted for roughly 1.0-7.0%.

The sequencing input was CD8+ T cells sorted from blood. V is TRBV7-8 and J is TRBJ2-1; 7 bases are a match to TRBD1. This sequence originates from a young woman in good health. CDR3 protein: CASSSKGTVREQFF. The CDR3 nucleotides read TGTGCCAGCAGCTCTAAGGGGACAGTAAGAGAGCAGTTCTTC.